The T cell receptor (beta chain) under discussion was sequenced for a study of graft-versus-host responses after intestinal transplantation. Study in general: Among the recipients, transplants were multivisceral, liver-intestinal, or isolated intestinal. Every transplant recipient was induced with anti-thymocyte globulin, then maintained on tacrolimus and steroids for about three years. Study-level results: Some GvH clones were seen earlier in gut or blood, suggesting intestinal origin. HvG clone declines early post-transplant were associated with peak circulating GvH levels.

Profiling relied on immunoSEQ multiplex PCR, and the TCRdb table lists in-frame clones only, not all of them. The sample lists about 73,000 clones; around 90% were seen once. A note on this clone: Its target is not known.

The germline V gene encodes CDR1 SGHAT and CDR2 FQNNGV. The ends were cut back, 2 bases at V and 4 bases at J, with 16 bases in the middle. The length of the CDR3 is 16 residues. Sequences were derived from unstimulated CD8+ T cells sorted from spleen or lymph node cells, sampled before transplant. The rearrangement uses TRBV11-2 and TRBJ2-3; the D is unclear. The TCR originated in a human donor who was the organ donor for an intestinal transplant. The CDR3 sequence is CASSLYGPGTADTQYF. CDR3 bases: TGTGCCAGCAGCTTATACGGCCCAGGCACCGCAGATACGCAGTATTTT.